This T cell receptor beta chain was identified during a study of graft-versus-host responses after intestinal transplantation (TCRdb year 2021). Study-wide context: The transplants that recipients received were multivisceral, liver-intestinal, or isolated intestinal. Every recipient was given anti-thymocyte globulin induction, followed by around three years of maintenance tacrolimus and steroids. After intestinal transplantation, graft-versus-host and host-versus-graft alloreactive T cell clones were followed in the graft, circulation and bone marrow using bulk TCR-beta CDR3 sequencing. To identify alloreactive clones, pre-transplant mixed lymphocyte reaction products were sequenced and then compared with unstimulated pre-transplant donor and recipient T cells. The cohort enrolled fewer than 25 intestinal transplant recipients including one retransplant, and a few patients lacking pretransplant specimens were excluded. A peak of at least 4% donor T cells among recipient peripheral blood mononuclear cells was the definition used for donor T cell macrochimerism. Samples from three later patients were sequenced in-house on an Illumina MiSeq with MiXCR processing rather than by the commercial service.

Of note for this clone: Its target antigen remains unknown. Base-call qualities are not available, and no considerably larger clone is one nucleotide away.

Study-level results and caveats: Peak levels of circulating GvH clones were associated with declines in HvG clones early after transplant. GvH clones were found in recipient bone marrow, and some of the GvH clones appeared earlier in ileal mucosa or blood, which is consistent with an intestinal mucosal origin. In the allografts of patients with donor T cell macrochimerism, GvH to HvG T cell clonal ratios were high. Conclusions were limited by the relatively low number and heterogeneity of intestinal transplant patients.

The library relied on the immunoSEQ multiplex PCR assay. For most patients, genomic DNA was isolated with the Qiagen DNeasy Blood and Tissue Kit and shipped frozen to Adaptive Biotechnologies for TCR sequencing. High-throughput TCR-beta CDR3 sequencing of genomic DNA from most patients was performed by Adaptive Biotechnologies. Turning to the authors' computational methods: TCR sequencing data for approximately 19 patients were retrieved from Adaptive's ImmunoSEQ software; a few other patients were processed with MiXCR and VDJtools. To correct CD4 versus CD8 sorting errors, any sequence found in both subsets at a frequency ratio below 5:1 was removed. CDR3 nucleotide sequences shared between donor and recipient were removed because the origin of such sequences could not be assigned. To count as alloreactive, a clone needed at least 2-fold expansion over unstimulated cells and a minimum CFSE-low frequency of 0.002% (template counts) or 0.001% (read counts). A clone was considered mappable if detected in the sequenced pre-transplant spleen, lymph node, or MLR CFSE-low populations of the donor or recipient. Cumulative frequency of alloreactive clones was calculated as a percentage of all sequences weighted by copy number. As stored in TCRdb, this immuneACCESS dataset retains in-frame rearrangements with V and J assigned. A fraction of the clones does not appear; measured against another copy, unresolved V genes explain less than half of the discrepancy, and the remainder lacks a known reason. V, J and clone size reflect that table, while D and trimming were determined from the DNA. The sample table records 80,000 to 100,000 clones; almost 90% of these occur just once. The ten most abundant clones make up around 0.11% of the sample.

The time point label corresponds to: cells obtained before transplantation from donor or recipient. CD3+CD4+ and CD3+CD8+ populations were FACS-sorted from unstimulated pre-transplant donor and recipient cells taken from spleen or lymph nodes. Material: unstimulated CD4+ T cells sorted from spleen or lymph node cells, obtained before intestinal transplant. The sequence derives from a human donor who received an intestinal transplant.

CDR3 protein: CASSLGQGREQYF. The base sequence is TGTGCCAGCAGCTTAGGGCAGGGAAGAGAGCAGTACTTC. The sequence is built from TRBV7-2 and TRBJ2-7, with a tentative D gene TRBD1 over 5 matching bases. Trimming costs V 1 base and J 7 bases, and their ends lie 11 bases apart. According to the germline V gene, CDR1 reads SGHTA and CDR2 reads FQGNSA. The CDR3 starts with the cysteine, ends with the phenylalanine, and has 13 residues. The kept DNA is CDR3 alone, 39 bases in frame from the first base.